Below are 9 T cell receptor beta chains sequenced from a single sample in a study of blood T cell repertoires in COVID-19. The repertoire was sequenced with immunoSEQ multiplex PCR; TCRdb's copy has only in-frame clones and lacks some. The table records about 280,000 clones, roughly 90% of them present only once. Sequences were obtained from peripheral blood. The receptors stem from a young woman with COVID-19, enrolled during active disease.

The chain carries TRBV7-9 and TRBJ2-3, with 7 bases matching TRBD2. CDR3 length: 15 residues. Per germline, CDR1 SEHNR and CDR2 FQNEAQ (reference sequence). V shed 1 base, J shed 6 bases, and the junction held 7 bases outside the gene matches. CDR3 DNA: TGTGCCAGCAGCTTAGGGGTGACTAGCTACGATACGCAGTATTTT. It codes for CASSLGVTSYDTQYF. The complete variable domain, with remaining parts taken from reference TRBV7-9 and TRBJ2-3, reads DTGVSQNPRHKITKRGQNVTFRCDPISEHNRLYWYRQTLGQGPEFLTYFQNEAQLEKSRLLSDRFSAERPKGSFSTLEIQRTEQGDSAMYLCASSLGVTSYDTQYFGPGTRLTVL.

This chain uses TRBV5-1 with TRBJ2-2; 10 bases match TRBD2. The CDR3 runs to 16 residues. Germline trimming cut 3 bases from V and 1 base from J; bases unmatched to any gene: 3. Per germline, CDR1 SGHRS and CDR2 YFSETQ. The CDR3 DNA follows: TGCGCCAGCAGCTACCGACTAGCGGGGAACACCGGGGAGCTGTTTTTT. Protein: CASSYRLAGNTGELFF.

The chain uses TRBV28 and TRBJ2-3, with 7 bases identical to TRBD1. CDR3 length equals 15 residues. CDR1 and CDR2 (germline): MDHEN, SYDVKM. Losses at the gene ends were 5 bases for V and 0 bases for J; bases not matched to a gene: 5. The CDR3 sequence is CASSRQGFSTDTQYF. In DNA form, the CDR3 reads TGTGCCAGCAGTCGACAGGGCTTTAGCACAGATACGCAGTATTTT.

V and J are TRBV27 and TRBJ2-1; D remains unclear. The germline CDR1 and CDR2 sequences are MNHEY and SMNVEV (reference sequence). The germline V and J ends were trimmed by 5 bases and 4 bases, with 9 bases remaining between them. CDR3 length equals 13 residues. The DNA for the CDR3 is TGTGCCAGCAGTCTCCGGGTATACAATGAGCAGTTCTTC. Translated, it gives CASSLRVYNEQFF.

The chain has TRBV19 and TRBJ1-1; unclear D gene. The germline CDR1 and CDR2 sequences are LNHDA and SQIVND (reference sequence). V gave up 5 bases and J gave up 0 bases, with 10 bases separating them. This CDR3 is 14 amino acids long. CDR3 region: CASSPHSMNTEAFF. The CDR3 nucleotides are TGTGCCAGTAGTCCCCACAGCATGAACACTGAAGCTTTCTTT.

This sequence joins TRBV12-3 or TRBV12-4 and TRBJ1-2; D is undetermined. There are 13 residues in the CDR3. Trimming pared 6 bases from V and 2 bases from J, leaving 10 bases between. Here the CDR3 DNA reads TGTGCCAGCAGATTGGCGGGCAACTATGGCTACACCTTC. Amino acid sequence: CASRLAGNYGYTF.

The chain is built from TRBV7-6 and TRBJ2-5; D may be TRBD1 (6 bases). The CDR3 has 16 residues. V was shortened by 5 bases and J by 0 bases, with 16 bases between the two germline ends. Germline V CDR1 and CDR2: SGHVS, FNYEAQ. The CDR3 DNA reads TGTGCCAGCAGCACAACAACAGGGCCCTACCAAGAGACCCAGTACTTC. This sequence encodes CASSTTTGPYQETQYF.

This sequence joins TRBV7-9 and TRBJ1-1; 9 bases are shared with TRBD1. There are 15 residues in the CDR3. V shed 4 bases and J 5 bases; nucleotides not matched to a gene: 8. Germline V gene sequence: CDR1 SEHNR, CDR2 FQNEAQ (reference sequence). CDR3 loop: CASSSSQGAETEAFF. The CDR3 DNA reads TGTGCCAGCAGCTCATCACAGGGGGCCGAGACTGAAGCTTTCTTT.

The chain couples TRBV9 to TRBJ1-2; D gene ambiguous. The CDR3 has 15 amino acids. V lost 1 base and J lost 0, with 10 bases in between. Germline CDR1 SGDLS, CDR2 YYNGEE. The CDR3 coding sequence is TGTGCCAGCAGCGTAATGGCAGGTCCTAACTATGGCTACACCTTC. Its translation is CASSVMAGPNYGYTF.